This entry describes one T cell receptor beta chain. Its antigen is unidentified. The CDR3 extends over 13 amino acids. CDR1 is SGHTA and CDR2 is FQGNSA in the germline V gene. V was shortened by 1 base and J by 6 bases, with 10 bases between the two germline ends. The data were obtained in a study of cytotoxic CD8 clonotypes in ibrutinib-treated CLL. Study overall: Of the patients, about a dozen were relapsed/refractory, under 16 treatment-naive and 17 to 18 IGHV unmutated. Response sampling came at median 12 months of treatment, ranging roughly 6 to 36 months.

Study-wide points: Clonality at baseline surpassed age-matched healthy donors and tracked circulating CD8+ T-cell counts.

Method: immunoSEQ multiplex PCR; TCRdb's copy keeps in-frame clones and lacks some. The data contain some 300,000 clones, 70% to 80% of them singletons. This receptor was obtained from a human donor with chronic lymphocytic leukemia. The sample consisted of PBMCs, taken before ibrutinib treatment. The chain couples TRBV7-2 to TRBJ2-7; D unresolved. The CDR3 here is CASSLEPNGEQYF. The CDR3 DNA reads TGTGCCAGCAGCTTAGAGCCCAACGGCGAGCAGTACTTC.